The 18 T cell receptor beta chains presented below share a single source sample, sequenced in a study of regulatory T cells in long-lasting Graves disease. This sample's time point: newly diagnosed GD, antithyroid drugs for less than 3 months. Extracted RNA from PBMCs served as the source of the TCR library. HTBI primers from iRepertoire and Arm-PCR of CDR3 regions yielded the TCR beta libraries. TCRdb re-analysed the multiplex PCR reads in MiXCR, keeping a single row per CDR3 protein. The sample lists 550,000 to 700,000 distinct CDR3 sequences; 16% were seen once. The same data also went into a second study, on T cells in Graves' hyperthyroidism and ophthalmopathy.

The sequenced sample was peripheral blood mononuclear cells (PBMCs), obtained at new diagnosis, from a patient treated with antithyroid drugs. These TCRs come from a man between 18 and 35 years old with Graves disease.

This clonotype was detected many times. The chain employs TRBV7-2 and TRBJ2-5, with 12 positions matching TRBD2. The CDR3 is 16 amino acids. Germline V gene sequence: CDR1 SGHTA, CDR2 FQGNSA. V shed 1 base and J 2 bases; nucleotides not matched to a gene: 2. CDR3 amino acids: CASSLGGTSGQETQYF. The CDR3 DNA sequence: TGTGCCAGCAGCTTAGGAGGGACTAGCGGGCAAGAGACCCAGTACTTC.

The sample holds many counts of this clonotype. The chain carries TRBV28 and TRBJ1-5, with 7 positions matching TRBD1. Germline V gene sequence: CDR1 MDHEN, CDR2 SYDVKM. CDR3 length: 14 residues. The V segment lost 3 bases and the J segment 3 bases; nucleotides outside the gene matches: 2. CDR3 sequence reads: CASSLDRFNQPQHF. The CDR3 coding sequence is TGTGCCAGCAGTTTGGACAGGTTCAATCAGCCCCAGCATTTT.

This clonotype was counted many times. This rearrangement joins TRBV30 to TRBJ1-5; no clear D gene. The CDR3 covers 14 residues. Germline values: CDR1 GTSNPN, CDR2 SVGIG (reference sequence). V was shortened by 5 bases and J by 1 base, with 12 bases between the two germline ends. The CDR3 coding sequence is TGTGCCTGGTCGTCGGGGTCCAGCAATCAGCCCCAGCATTTT. It translates to CAWSSGSSNQPQHF.

This chain links TRBV6-2 or TRBV6-3 with TRBJ2-7; D not certain. The CDR3 has 17 amino acids. The V end lost 4 bases, the J end lost 3 bases, and 22 bases lay between the germline ends. Germline V lookup: CDR1 MNHEY, CDR2 SVGEGT. This chain's CDR3 is CASSLGAPGLQVYEQYF. For the CDR3, the DNA is TGTGCCAGCAGTTTAGGCGCCCCGGGCCTCCAGGTCTACGAGCAGTACTTC.

V and J are TRBV3-1 and TRBJ1-2, with TRBD1 identical over 12 bases. Germline loops: CDR1 LGHDT, CDR2 YNNKEL (reference sequence). Trimming took 4 bases from V and 6 from J; bases not matched to a gene: 3. This CDR3 contains 14 residues. Here the CDR3 DNA reads TGTGCCAGCAGCCTGGGGACAGGGGGCGATGGCTACACCTTC. Translation: CASSLGTGGDGYTF.

This clonotype was recorded only once. The chain links TRBV7-9 to TRBJ2-4; a possible D gene is TRBD2 (6 bases). Trimming removed 4 bases from V and 3 bases from J, with 10 bases in between. In germline, CDR1 is SEHNR, CDR2 FQNEAQ (reference sequence). The CDR3 is made up of 14 amino acids. The DNA for the CDR3 is TGTGCCAGCAGCTCCCAGGGAGGCAAAAACATTCAGTACTTC. Its protein is CASSSQGGKNIQYF.

This clonotype was picked up many times. The rearrangement links TRBV7-9 to TRBJ1-1; unclear D gene. Deletions cut 1 base from V and 6 bases from J, with 15 bases between. The CDR3 sequence is 15 residues long. Germline CDR1 reads SEHNR; CDR2 reads FQNEAQ (reference sequence). The chain's CDR3 is CASSLVQTSDAEAFF. For the CDR3, the DNA is TGTGCCAGCAGCTTAGTACAGACCTCTGACGCTGAAGCTTTCTTT. Full variable domain (missing parts from reference TRBV7-9 and TRBJ1-1): DTGVSQNPRHKITKRGQNVTFRCDPISEHNRLYWYRQTLGQGPEFLTYFQNEAQLEKSRLLSDRFSAERPKGSFSTLEIQRTEQGDSAMYLCASSLVQTSDAEAFFGQGTRLTVV.

This clonotype was counted at least ten times. The chain uses TRBV11-2 and TRBJ2-7; D might be TRBD1 (6 bases). This CDR3 contains 16 residues. The ends were cut back, 5 bases at V and 0 bases at J, with 17 bases in the middle. CDR1 and CDR2 from the germline V gene are SGHAT and FQNNGV. The CDR3 sequence: CASSGVRRGSSYEQYF. CDR3 sequence (DNA): TGTGCCAGCAGCGGGGTTAGAAGGGGGAGCTCCTACGAGCAGTACTTC. The full variable domain, rest sourced from reference TRBV11-2 and TRBJ2-7, is EAGVAQSPRYKIIEKRQSVAFWCNPISGHATLYWYQQILGQGPKLLIQFQNNGVVDDSQLPKDRFSAERLKGVDSTLKIQPAKLEDSAVYLCASSGVRRGSSYEQYFGPGTRLTVT.

In its sample, this clonotype was seen a few times. The CDR3 DNA follows: TGTGCCAGCAGCGTAGCAGGAGGGGCAGGACAGCCCCAGCATTTT. Its translation: CASSVAGGAGQPQHF. This chain joins TRBV9 and TRBJ1-5, with TRBD1 as a possible D gene (5 bases). CDR1 is SGDLS, CDR2 YYNGEE, per germline. This CDR3 spans 15 amino acids. V was cut by 0 bases and J by 7 bases, with 14 bases left in between.

This clonotype was seen a handful of times. The genes are TRBV7-9 and TRBJ2-1; unclear D gene. The germline V gene encodes CDR1 SEHNR and CDR2 FQNEAQ (reference sequence). V was trimmed by 5 bases and J by 7 bases, leaving 9 bases between them. The CDR3 is 12 amino acids. The DNA of the CDR3 is TGTGCCAGCAGCGACACAGATAATGAGCAGTTCTTC. Translated, it gives CASSDTDNEQFF.

The chain's CDR3 is CASSGWSGTHYEQYF. As DNA, the CDR3 is TGTGCCAGCAGTGGGTGGTCAGGTACCCACTACGAGCAGTACTTC. The V call is TRBV6-1, the J call TRBJ2-7; D is unresolved. The CDR3 totals 15 residues. With 4 bases removed from V and 3 bases from J, the gap between germline ends came to 16 bases. Germline V lookup: CDR1 MNHNS, CDR2 SASEGT.

This clonotype was seen at least ten times. This chain uses TRBV10-3 with TRBJ2-2; D is ambiguous. The CDR3 spans 12 residues. V was cut by 4 bases and J by 8 bases, with 8 bases left in between. Per the germline V gene, CDR1 is ENHRY and CDR2 is SYGVKD. This CDR3 reads CAISVGRGELFF. Here the CDR3 DNA reads TGTGCCATCAGTGTCGGTCGGGGGGAGCTGTTTTTT.

This clonotype was recorded many times. The chain links TRBV7-3 to TRBJ1-5; 7 nucleotides align to TRBD1. The CDR3 has 14 residues. V dropped 5 bases and J dropped 5; count of bases not matched to a gene: 6. Germline values: CDR1 SGHTA, CDR2 FQGTGA. CDR3 in amino acids: CASSPEDRDQPQHF. In DNA, the CDR3 is TGTGCCAGCAGCCCTGAAGACAGGGATCAGCCCCAGCATTTT.

There are many counts of this clonotype. Here the CDR3 reads CASTLGGVTGEQYF. The DNA of the CDR3 is TGTGCCAGCACCCTGGGCGGGGTGACGGGAGAGCAGTACTTC. V and J are TRBV12-3 or TRBV12-4 and TRBJ2-7; maybe TRBD2 (6 bases). The CDR3 consists of 14 residues. Trimming shortened V by 7 bases and J by 7 bases, and 20 bases separated the two germline ends.

This clonotype occurred a few times. The chain links TRBV18 to TRBJ2-1; no definite D call. Germline V CDR1 and CDR2: KGHSH, LQKENI. With 0 bases removed from V and 0 bases from J, the gap between germline ends came to 9 bases. The CDR3 sequence is 16 residues long. The CDR3 sequence is CASSPPDRSSYNEQFF. The CDR3 DNA reads as TGTGCCAGCTCACCACCGGACCGAAGCTCCTACAATGAGCAGTTCTTC.

This clonotype came up a few times. The rearrangement links TRBV27 to TRBJ2-5; D perhaps matches TRBD2 (6 bases). The CDR3 length is 17 residues. Germline lookup yields CDR1 MNHEY and CDR2 SMNVEV (reference sequence). V dropped 1 base and J dropped 0 bases, with 15 bases sitting between them. CDR3: CASSLLGDSRYQETQYF. CDR3 DNA: TGTGCCAGCAGTTTATTAGGGGACTCCCGGTACCAAGAGACCCAGTACTTC.

This clonotype has more than one count but fewer than ten. The J gene is TRBJ1-3, the V gene TRBV20-1, with D perhaps matching TRBD1 (6 bases). The V gene's germline CDR1 is DFQATT and CDR2 SNEGSKA (reference sequence). The CDR3 extends over 12 amino acids. Trimming left V 5 bases short and J 4 bases short, with 9 bases between. CDR3 sequence reads: CSASDRGNTIYF. The CDR3 region has the DNA TGCAGTGCTTCAGACAGGGGAAACACCATATATTTT.

This chain joins TRBV28 and TRBJ1-5; D not resolved. Trimming removed 6 bases at V and 0 bases at J, with 12 bases between. This CDR3 is built from 15 residues. Germline CDR1 is MDHEN and CDR2 is SYDVKM. CDR3 residues: CASSLTANSNQPQHF. In nucleotides, the CDR3 is TGTGCCAGCAGCCTGACCGCGAATAGCAATCAGCCCCAGCATTTT.